A selection of T cell receptor beta chains follows, all from one sample in a study of T-cell memory formation after mild COVID-19. MiXCR, run by TCRdb on the 5' RACE reads, gives a single entry per CDR3 protein. Of around 180,000 distinct CDR3 sequences listed, about 18% are singletons. Sequencing input: PBMCs or a T cell subset sorted from them (not recorded which). The origin of the receptors is a man between 18 and 35 years old who had mild COVID-19 (a few samples of this study predate the infection). Cell type and time point are not known. The CDR3 runs from the conserved cysteine through the conserved F or W. A D gene is named only where the DNA matches it firmly. The size of a clone is reported for some rows only, either as once, few or many, or as a class for expanded clones.

D gene	V gene	J gene	clone size	CDR3 DNA	CDR3 protein
NA	TRBV12-3/TRBV12-4	TRBJ2-2	few	TGTGCCAGCAGTAACCAAAGAGGGACCGGGGAGCTGTTTTTT	CASSNQRGTGELFF
NA	TRBV4-3	TRBJ1-2	many	TGCGCCAGCAGCCAGTCGGGTAATAACTATGGCTACACCTTC	CASSQSGNNYGYTF
TRBD1	TRBV7-8	TRBJ2-2	NA	TGTGCCAGCAGCCGAAAACGGGCCAGGGGGCAGGACGGGGAGCTGTTTTTT	CASSRKRARGQDGELFF
TRBD2	TRBV4-2	TRBJ2-1	NA	TGTGCCAGCAGCCAAGGGAAAACTAGCGGGGGAGAATACAATGAGCAGTTCTTC	CASSQGKTSGGEYNEQFF
NA	TRBV10-3	TRBJ1-1	NA	TGTGCCATCAGGGACGCAGGGGCCACTGAAGCTTTCTTT	CAIRDAGATEAFF
TRBD2	TRBV6-5	TRBJ2-3	NA	TGTGCCAGCAGTTACTCGAGGTCTAGCGGAGGGGATACGCAGTATTTT	CASSYSRSSGGDTQYF
NA	TRBV29-1	TRBJ1-5	few	TGCAGCGTTGCCGGGAAAGATCAGCCCCAGCATTTT	CSVAGKDQPQHF
NA	TRBV10-2	TRBJ2-1	few	TGCGCCAGCAACGAGGTGGGGGGCTTAATAGGGGATGAGCAGTTCTTC	CASNEVGGLIGDEQFF
NA	TRBV5-1	TRBJ1-2	few	TGCGCCAGCAGCTACGACACGGCAGGGGGCTACACCTTC	CASSYDTAGGYTF
NA	TRBV27	TRBJ1-1	NA	TGTGCCAGCAGTGGTCGGACAGCGAACACTGAAGCTTTCTTT	CASSGRTANTEAFF
NA	TRBV4-3	TRBJ2-4	NA	TGCGCCAGCAGCCCCGGTCGGGCCAGCCTGGTAAACATTCAGTACTTC	CASSPGRASLVNIQYF
NA	TRBV6-5	TRBJ1-6	NA	TGTGCCAGCAGTTGGTCGGGGAACTATAATTCACCCCTCCACTTT	CASSWSGNYNSPLHF
TRBD1	TRBV6-5	TRBJ2-3	NA	TGTGCCAGCAGTAGGGGGCCTAGCACAGATACGCAGTATTTT	CASSRGPSTDTQYF
NA	TRBV11-1	TRBJ2-4	NA	TGTGCCAGCAGCTTAGGAACGGCGAACATTCAGTACTTC	CASSLGTANIQYF
NA	TRBV20-1	TRBJ2-3	few	TGCAGTGCTAGAGATGGGCGGGAAGCAGATACGCAGTATTTT	CSARDGREADTQYF
TRBD2	TRBV5-1	TRBJ2-3	NA	TGCGCCAGCAGCTTGGAGTCCCGGGGGGTTGGCACAGATACGCAGTATTTT	CASSLESRGVGTDTQYF
NA	TRBV5-4	TRBJ2-4	NA	TGTGCCAGCAGCTTCATTTATGGGGGGAGAGGCAAAAACATTCAGTACTTC	CASSFIYGGRGKNIQYF
NA	TRBV5-1	TRBJ1-1	few	TGCGCCAGCAGCCAGAGGGGGGACACTGAAGCTTTCTTT	CASSQRGDTEAFF
NA	TRBV20-1	TRBJ1-1	NA	TGCAGTGCTAGAGATCCAAACAGGCCGAACACTGAAGCTTTCTTT	CSARDPNRPNTEAFF
NA	TRBV2	TRBJ1-1	NA	TGTGCCAGCAGAAACACGGATGAAGCTTTCTTT	CASRNTDEAFF
NA	TRBV20-1	TRBJ1-5	NA	TGCAGTGCTAGAAAGGACAGTGATCAGCCCCAGCATTTT	CSARKDSDQPQHF
TRBD1	TRBV11-2	TRBJ2-3	NA	TGTGCCAGCGCCCGGGACAGGGGAACAGATACGCAGTATTTT	CASARDRGTDTQYF
NA	TRBV30	TRBJ1-1	few	TGTGCCTGGAGCCTGCACAGGTACACTGAAGCTTTCTTT	CAWSLHRYTEAFF
TRBD1	TRBV6-5	TRBJ1-5	NA	TGTGCCAGCAGTTCCAGGACAGGGGGAGGTCAGCCCCAGCATTTT	CASSSRTGGGQPQHF
TRBD2	TRBV7-2	TRBJ2-3	NA	TGTGCCAGCAGCTTTGCGGGGGGGCCCTCAGATACGCAGTATTTT	CASSFAGGPSDTQYF
NA	TRBV3-1	TRBJ1-6	few	TGTGCCAGCAGCCAAGGAGGTCGGTATTCACCCCTCCACTTT	CASSQGGRYSPLHF
NA	TRBV5-1	TRBJ1-2	few	TGCGCCAGCAGCTTGGGGGCCCGGCAGGGAGGCTACACCTTC	CASSLGARQGGYTF
NA	TRBV7-6	TRBJ1-3	few	TGTGCCAGCTCCACCCGGGGGGCTGGAAACACCATATATTTT	CASSTRGAGNTIYF
TRBD2	TRBV12-3/TRBV12-4	TRBJ2-1	NA	TGTGCCAGCAGTCCCGGGCGGGGGGATGAGCAGTTCTTC	CASSPGRGDEQFF
NA	TRBV5-1	TRBJ1-1	NA	TGCGCCAGCAGCTTGGACTACACTGAAGCTTTCTTT	CASSLDYTEAFF
TRBD1	TRBV3-1	TRBJ1-1	many	TGTGCCAGCAGCCGAAACGAACAAGACAGGGGTGGTGAAGCTTTCTTT	CASSRNEQDRGGEAFF
NA	TRBV20-1	TRBJ2-5	NA	TGCAGTGCTAGGCAGGAAGAGACCCAGTACTTC	CSARQEETQYF
NA	TRBV5-1	TRBJ1-1	NA	TGCGCCAGCCGGAGGGAGGGCTCTGAAGCTTTCTTT	CASRREGSEAFF
NA	TRBV3-1	TRBJ2-7	many	TGTGCCAGCAGCCATGAGAGCAGGCAGCAGTACTTC	CASSHESRQQYF
TRBD1	TRBV25-1	TRBJ1-2	NA	TGTGCCAGCAGTGAATCGGGACAGGGCGAGAACTATGGCTACACCTTC	CASSESGQGENYGYTF
TRBD2	TRBV5-1	TRBJ2-5	once	TGCGCCAGCAGCGGTGGGAGCGGGGGAGGAGAGACCCAGTACTTC	CASSGGSGGGETQYF
TRBD1	TRBV6-5	TRBJ1-4	few	TGTGCCAGCAGTTACTCGATCGGACAGGGTATAGCAAAACTGTTTTTT	CASSYSIGQGIAKLFF
TRBD2	TRBV7-2	TRBJ2-1	NA	TGTGCCAGCAGCTTAGGCGGCGGGGGGGCCGATGAGCAGTTCTTC	CASSLGGGGADEQFF
NA	TRBV6-5	TRBJ1-2	few	TGTGCCAGCAGTTATGACGGAAGAATAAACGGCTACACCTTC	CASSYDGRINGYTF
NA	TRBV7-2	TRBJ1-2	few	TGTGCCAGCAGCACGAGGACACAGGCCTATGGCTACACCTTC	CASSTRTQAYGYTF
NA	TRBV7-9	TRBJ2-1	NA	TGTGCCAGCAGCCCCAGGGGTTCAACCTACAATGAGCAGTTCTTC	CASSPRGSTYNEQFF
NA	TRBV19	TRBJ1-2	NA	TGTGCCAGTAGTATAGTTCAGGACTACCGCTATGGCTACACCTTC	CASSIVQDYRYGYTF
TRBD1	TRBV6-2/TRBV6-3	TRBJ2-2	few	TGTGCCAGCAGTCAACCTGGGACAGGGGGCACCGGGGAGCTGTTTTTT	CASSQPGTGGTGELFF
NA	TRBV11-2	TRBJ1-2	NA	TGTGCCAGCAGCTTAGAGTTAGCATTCTATGGCTACACCTTC	CASSLELAFYGYTF
NA	TRBV18	TRBJ2-1	few	TGTGCCAGCTCACCAGAGGTTGGCCAGGGAGAAAGGAATGAGCAGTTCTTC	CASSPEVGQGERNEQFF
NA	TRBV7-9	TRBJ1-2	NA	TGTGCCAGCAGCCGGACTTTGTGGGCATCTAACTATGGCTACACCTTC	CASSRTLWASNYGYTF
TRBD1	TRBV7-2	TRBJ1-2	NA	TGTGCCAGCAAACCTTATGCCGGGACAGGGTGGGGTGGCTACACCTTC	CASKPYAGTGWGGYTF
NA	TRBV5-6	TRBJ2-7	few	TGTGCCAGCAGCTTCGGACTCTTATACGAGCAGTACTTC	CASSFGLLYEQYF